Below are 5 T cell receptor beta chains sequenced from a single sample in a study of blood T cells in healthy people across ages. Next came a second PCR, run for about 7 to 12 cycles, which used a sample-barcoded 5' primer along with a J-beta primer mix. TCRdb processed the 5' RACE reads anew with MiXCR; each CDR3 protein has one entry. The profile shows over a million distinct CDR3 sequences, 35% to 45% of them singletons. Sequences were obtained from blood. These receptors all come from a woman under 30 in good health.

The DNA of the CDR3 is TGCAGTGTCGTGCGGACAGGAAGCTCCTACGAGCAGTACTTC. Residues: CSVVRTGSSYEQYF. The rearrangement links TRBV20-1 to TRBJ2-7; 7 positions match TRBD1. CDR1 and CDR2 (germline): DFQATT, SNEGSKA (reference sequence). This CDR3 spans 14 amino acids. V shed 7 bases and J 0 bases; nucleotides not matched to a gene: 9.

The V and J genes are TRBV6-1 and TRBJ2-1; D might be TRBD1 or TRBD2, each matching 6 bases. With 3 bases removed from V and 1 base from J, the gap between germline ends came to 13 bases. This CDR3 comprises 16 residues. The V gene's germline CDR1 is MNHNS and CDR2 SASEGT. The CDR3: CASSERGEWSYNEQFF. Written as DNA, the CDR3 is TGTGCCAGCAGTGAGAGGGGGGAATGGTCCTACAATGAGCAGTTCTTC.

This chain links TRBV21-1 with TRBJ2-6; the table gives TRBD1 as D, unverified against the DNA. TRBV21-1 is tagged as a pseudogene. The CDR3 is 19 amino acids. CDR3 loop: CASSLKGRVIHSGANVLTF. CDR3 nucleotide sequence: TGTGCCAGCAGCCTGAAGGGCAGGGTTATACACTCCGGGGCCAACGTCCTGACTTTC.

The chain recombines TRBV5-1 with TRBJ2-3; the D gene is possibly TRBD2 (6 bases). The CDR3 is made up of 15 amino acids. Deletions cut 0 bases from V and 4 bases from J, with 12 bases between. Germline V gene sequence: CDR1 SGHRS, CDR2 YFSETQ. CDR3 in amino acids: CASSLALALADTQYF. The CDR3 DNA is TGCGCCAGCAGCTTGGCCCTAGCGCTTGCAGATACGCAGTATTTT.

The chain has TRBV6-5 and TRBJ2-5; 7 bases map to TRBD1. V dropped 2 bases and J dropped 4; count of bases not matched to a gene: 1. The germline gives CDR1 MNHEY, CDR2 SVGAGI. There are 13 residues in the CDR3. This CDR3 is CASSYDRVETQYF. CDR3 coding DNA: TGTGCCAGCAGTTACGACAGGGTAGAGACCCAGTACTTC.